The 6 T cell receptor beta chains given below trace back to one sample, sequenced in a study of radiation and T cells in renal cell carcinoma (dated by TCRdb to 2020 to 2022). Libraries were made using the immunoSEQ multiplex PCR assay. Here the immuneACCESS table is served through TCRdb, limited to in-frame sequences with V and J called. Missing clones are a known gap in these copies; in checked studies unresolved V genes cover under half, and the rest lacks a known reason. For this sample the table gives 40,000 to 60,000 clones, of which roughly 80% were detected only once. The ten most abundant clones make up roughly a third of the sample. This specimen's time point label, per the study, means: baseline pretreatment blood. In light of the paper, this sample's treatment or condition label describes: 15 Gy SBRT to primary tumor, nephrectomy 4 weeks later. This specimen consisted of blood, obtained from a patient whose treatment included radiotherapy and nephrectomy. These TCRs come from a woman between 65 and 79 years old with renal cell carcinoma.

The chain is built from TRBV5-1 and TRBJ1-4; tentatively, D is TRBD1 (5 bases). The CDR3 is made up of 16 amino acids. With 0 bases removed from V and 0 bases from J, the gap between germline ends came to 9 bases. The germline gives CDR1 SGHRS, CDR2 YFSETQ. This chain's CDR3 is CASSLGGRATNEKLFF. CDR3 sequence (DNA): TGCGCCAGCAGCTTGGGGGGCCGGGCAACTAATGAAAAACTGTTTTTT.

To note about this clone: Other nucleotide sequences from this sample produce the same CDR3. The chain is built from TRBV27 and TRBJ2-5, with D tentatively TRBD2 (5 bases). The germline CDR1 and CDR2 sequences are MNHEY and SMNVEV (reference sequence). V was shortened by 6 bases and J by 5 bases, with 10 bases between the two germline ends. This CDR3 spans 12 amino acids. CDR3 coding DNA: TGTGCCAGCAGCTTAACGGGGGAGACCCAGTACTTC. Translating it yields CASSLTGETQYF.

CDR3 DNA: TGTGCCATCTACCCCAGCGGGGGAGAAACCTACGAGCAGTACTTC. Its translation: CAIYPSGGETYEQYF. The gene calls are TRBV27 and TRBJ2-7; 8 bases fit TRBD2. V was pared by 10 bases and J by 2 bases, with 13 bases of the junction left unmatched. The CDR3 runs 15 residues. The V gene's germline CDR1 is MNHEY and CDR2 SMNVEV (reference sequence).

In DNA form, the CDR3 reads TGTGCCAGCAGCTCAATAGCGGCTAACTCCTACAATGAGCAGTTCTTC. It is translated as CASSSIAANSYNEQFF. The chain has TRBV5-4 and TRBJ2-1, with a possible D match to TRBD2 (6 bases). Germline CDR1 SGHNT, CDR2 YYREEE (reference sequence). This CDR3 has 16 amino acids. Trimming cost V 3 bases and J 0 bases, with 13 bases left between them.

The chain joins TRBV5-1 to TRBJ2-3, with TRBD2 identical over 12 bases. The CDR3 has 19 residues. Germline CDR1 is SGHRS and CDR2 is YFSETQ. Trimming removed 3 bases from V and 1 base from J; junction bases left unmatched: 12. In DNA form, the CDR3 reads TGCGCCAGCAGCTATCCCGGGACTAGCGGGCCCAGGGGCACAGATACGCAGTATTTT. Translating it yields CASSYPGTSGPRGTDTQYF.

This chain connects TRBV6-5 to TRBJ1-1; D ambiguous. The CDR3 totals 13 residues. The germline V gene has CDR1 MNHEY and CDR2 SVGAGI. V lost 0 bases to trimming and J lost 11 bases, with 13 bases between them. The CDR3 nucleotides read TGTGCCAGCAGTTACTCGGCGGGGAGAGGGGCTTTCTTT. It specifies CASSYSAGRGAFF.